This entry features one TCR beta chain sequence. Antigen: not known. Within the sample, other DNA sequences also encode this same CDR3. The data are from a study of shared clonotypes between healthy human individuals. Study in general: Three plates each covered CD4 naive and memory; CD8 naive two, CD8 memory one.

TCRdb's copy holds only in-frame clones and misses some; the assay was immunoSEQ multiplex PCR. Of about 2.4 million clones detected, more than 85% appear once; the ten largest clones hold around 0.4%. Study results and caveats: It was observed that about 5% of naive CD4 clonotypes were shared across a handful of donors. Across subsets, estimated richness was generally greater for naive than for memory populations.

Germline V gene data show CDR1 as SGHRS and CDR2 as YFSETQ. This CDR3 spans 15 amino acids. V gave up 3 bases and J gave up 5 bases; unmatched junction bases: 4. The sequence derives from a man between 18 and 35 years old in good health. Some clones in this sample may be carry-over from other donors' samples. Sequenced material: naive CD4+ T cells from PBMCs. The subset: CD45RA+ positively selected. This chain connects TRBV5-1 to TRBJ2-7, with 14 bases identical to TRBD2. CDR3 sequence reads: CASSSGLAGVNEQYF. In nucleotides, the CDR3 is TGCGCCAGCAGCTCGGGACTAGCGGGAGTGAACGAGCAGTACTTC. Supplemented by reference TRBV5-1 and TRBJ2-7, the full variable domain reads KAGVTQTPRYLIKTRGQQVTLSCSPISGHRSVSWYQQTPGQGLQFLFEYFSETQRNKGNFPGRFSGRQFSNSRSEMNVSTLELGDSALYLCASSSGLAGVNEQYFGPGTRLTVT.